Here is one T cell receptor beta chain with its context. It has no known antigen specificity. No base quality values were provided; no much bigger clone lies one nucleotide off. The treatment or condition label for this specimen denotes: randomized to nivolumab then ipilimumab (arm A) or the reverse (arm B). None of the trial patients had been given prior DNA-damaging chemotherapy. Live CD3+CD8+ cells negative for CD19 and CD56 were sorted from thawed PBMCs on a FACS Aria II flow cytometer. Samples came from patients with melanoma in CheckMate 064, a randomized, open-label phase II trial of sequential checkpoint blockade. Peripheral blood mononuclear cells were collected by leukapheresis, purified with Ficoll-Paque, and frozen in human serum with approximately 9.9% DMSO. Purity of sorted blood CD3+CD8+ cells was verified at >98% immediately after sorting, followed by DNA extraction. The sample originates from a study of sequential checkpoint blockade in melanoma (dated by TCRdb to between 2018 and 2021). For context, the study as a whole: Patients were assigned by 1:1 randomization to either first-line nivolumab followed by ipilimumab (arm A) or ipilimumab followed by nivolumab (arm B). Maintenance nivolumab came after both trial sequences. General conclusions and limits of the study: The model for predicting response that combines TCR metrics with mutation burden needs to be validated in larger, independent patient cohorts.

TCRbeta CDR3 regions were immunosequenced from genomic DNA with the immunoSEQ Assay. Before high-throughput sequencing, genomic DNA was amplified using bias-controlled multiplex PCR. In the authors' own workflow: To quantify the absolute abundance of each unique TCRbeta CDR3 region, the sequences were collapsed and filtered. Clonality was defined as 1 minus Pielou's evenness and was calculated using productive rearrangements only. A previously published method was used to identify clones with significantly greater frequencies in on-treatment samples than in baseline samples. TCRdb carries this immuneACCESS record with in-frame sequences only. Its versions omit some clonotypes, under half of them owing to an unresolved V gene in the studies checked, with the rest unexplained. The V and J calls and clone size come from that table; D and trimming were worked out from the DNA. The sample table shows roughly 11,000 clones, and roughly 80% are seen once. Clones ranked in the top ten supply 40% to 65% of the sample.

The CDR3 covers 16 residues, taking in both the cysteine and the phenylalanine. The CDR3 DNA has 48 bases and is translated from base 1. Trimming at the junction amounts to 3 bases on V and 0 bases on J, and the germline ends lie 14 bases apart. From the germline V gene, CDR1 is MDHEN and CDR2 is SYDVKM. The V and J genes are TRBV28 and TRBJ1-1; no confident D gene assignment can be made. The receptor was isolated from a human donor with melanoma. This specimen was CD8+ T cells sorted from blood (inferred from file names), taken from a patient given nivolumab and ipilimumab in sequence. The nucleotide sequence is TGTGCCAGCAGTTTCGAACAGACATCCCTGAACACTGAAGCTTTCTTT. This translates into CASSFEQTSLNTEAFF.